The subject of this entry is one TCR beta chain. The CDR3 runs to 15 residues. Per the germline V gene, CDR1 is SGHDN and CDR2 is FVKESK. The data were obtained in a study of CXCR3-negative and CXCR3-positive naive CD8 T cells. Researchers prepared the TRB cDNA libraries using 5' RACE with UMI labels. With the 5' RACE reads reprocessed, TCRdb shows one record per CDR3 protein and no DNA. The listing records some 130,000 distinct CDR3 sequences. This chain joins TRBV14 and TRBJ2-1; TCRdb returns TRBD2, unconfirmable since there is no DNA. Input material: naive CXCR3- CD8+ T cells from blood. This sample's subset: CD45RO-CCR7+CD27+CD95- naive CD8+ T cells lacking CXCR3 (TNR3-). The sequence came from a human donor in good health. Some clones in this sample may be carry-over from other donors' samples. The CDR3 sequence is CASSQWRGANNEQFF.